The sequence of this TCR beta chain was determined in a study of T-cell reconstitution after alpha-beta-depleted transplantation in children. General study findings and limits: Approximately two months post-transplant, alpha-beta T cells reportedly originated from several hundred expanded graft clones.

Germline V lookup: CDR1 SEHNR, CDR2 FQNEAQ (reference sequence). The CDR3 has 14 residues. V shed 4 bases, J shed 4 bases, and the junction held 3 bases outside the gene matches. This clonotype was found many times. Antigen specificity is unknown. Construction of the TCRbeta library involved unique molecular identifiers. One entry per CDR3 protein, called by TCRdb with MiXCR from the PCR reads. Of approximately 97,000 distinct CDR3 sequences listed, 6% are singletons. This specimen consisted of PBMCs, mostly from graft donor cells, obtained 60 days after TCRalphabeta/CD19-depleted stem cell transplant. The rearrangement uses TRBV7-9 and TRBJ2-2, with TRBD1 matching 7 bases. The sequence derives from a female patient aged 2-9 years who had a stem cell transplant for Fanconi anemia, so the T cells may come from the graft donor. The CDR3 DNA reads TGTGCCAGCAGCTCAAACAGGGGCACCGGGGAGCTGTTTTTT. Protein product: CASSSNRGTGELFF. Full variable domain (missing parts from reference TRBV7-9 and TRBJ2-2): DTGVSQNPRHKITKRGQNVTFRCDPISEHNRLYWYRQTLGQGPEFLTYFQNEAQLEKSRLLSDRFSAERPKGSFSTLEIQRTEQGDSAMYLCASSSNRGTGELFFGEGSRLTVL.